One and the same sample provided the 25 T cell receptor beta chains below, sequenced in a study of OX40 agonist ivuxolimab in advanced cancers. TCRdb's table, derived via immunoSEQ multiplex PCR, lists solely in-frame clones and lacks some. The table records almost 80,000 clones, roughly four fifths of them present only once. Material: CD4+ or CD8+ T cells sorted from blood, obtained in a trial of the OX40 agonist ivuxolimab. The receptors shown here come from an adult with an advanced solid tumor such as melanoma, head and neck, liver or kidney cancer.

The genes are TRBV6-6 and TRBJ2-1; no firm D call. CDR3 length: 13 amino acids. The germline V gene has CDR1 MNHNY and CDR2 SVGAGI (reference sequence). V was clipped by 6 bases and J by 5 bases, with 11 bases between them. The DNA of the CDR3 is TGTGCCAGCAGGCCCAGGTCAGACAATGAGCAGTTCTTC. It yields the protein CASRPRSDNEQFF.

The chain links TRBV6-1 to TRBJ2-7; no reliable D call. The CDR3 consists of 13 residues. Germline V lookup: CDR1 MNHNS, CDR2 SASEGT. The V end was cut by 4 bases, the J end by 4 bases, with 11 bases between. The CDR3 DNA reads TGTGCCAGCAGTGCGGCGGCATGGTACGAGCAGTACTTC. Encoded protein: CASSAAAWYEQYF.

The chain recombines TRBV6-1 with TRBJ1-1; 7 bases fit TRBD1. Germline V gene data show CDR1 as MNHNS and CDR2 as SASEGT. The V segment lost 4 bases and the J segment 1 base; nucleotides outside the gene matches: 6. This CDR3 comprises 15 residues. Here the CDR3 DNA reads TGTGCCAGCAGTGGTTGGGGACAGACGAACACTGAAGCTTTCTTT. This encodes CASSGWGQTNTEAFF.

The chain couples TRBV2 to TRBJ2-1; 8 nucleotides line up with TRBD1. Germline lookup yields CDR1 SNHLY and CDR2 FYNNEI. The ends lost 1 base at V and 7 bases at J; junction bases unmatched: 6. The CDR3 is 15 amino acids. In DNA, the CDR3 is TGTGCCAGCAGTGAAGGCGGACAGGGTAGGAATGAGCAGTTCTTC. Protein: CASSEGGQGRNEQFF.

This chain uses TRBV5-1 with TRBJ1-2; maybe TRBD1 (5 bases). Germline loops: CDR1 SGHRS, CDR2 YFSETQ. Trimming left V 5 bases short and J 5 bases short, with 19 bases between. There are 15 residues in the CDR3. CDR3 amino acids: CASSSAQGGAYGYTF. CDR3 bases: TGCGCCAGCAGTTCCGCCCAAGGAGGGGCGTATGGCTACACCTTC.

The chain employs TRBV4-1 and TRBJ2-1; 10 positions agree with TRBD2. Per the germline V gene, CDR1 is MGHRA and CDR2 is YSYEKL. This CDR3 has 18 amino acids. J gave up 7 bases and V 0 bases, and 12 bases lay outside the gene matches. CDR3 amino acids: CASSQEPFGLAGENEQFF. CDR3 nucleotide sequence: TGCGCCAGCAGCCAAGAGCCATTTGGCCTAGCGGGAGAAAATGAGCAGTTCTTC.

The chain uses TRBV6-5 and TRBJ1-5; D possibly corresponds to TRBD1 (5 bases). V lost 4 bases and J lost 5, with 9 bases in between. This CDR3 contains 13 residues. Germline CDR1 MNHEY, CDR2 SVGAGI. Here the CDR3 reads CASSWDGDQPQHF. CDR3 nucleotides: TGTGCCAGCAGTTGGGACGGGGATCAGCCCCAGCATTTT.

V usage is TRBV19 and J usage is TRBJ2-2; D call uncertain. The CDR3 runs 14 residues. CDR1 and CDR2 from the germline V gene are LNHDA and SQIVND (reference sequence). Trimming pared 2 bases from V and 8 bases from J, leaving 12 bases between. The CDR3 nucleotides read TGTGCCAGTAGTATAACGCCAGGCTTAGGGGAGCTGTTTTTT. Amino acids: CASSITPGLGELFF.

The J gene is TRBJ2-1, the V gene TRBV5-1; 14 nucleotides align to TRBD2. The germline V gene encodes CDR1 SGHRS and CDR2 YFSETQ. The CDR3 length is 17 residues. Trimming cost V 4 bases and J 6 bases; bases outside gene matches: 9. The CDR3 here is CASSPGLAGGVGNEQFF. The DNA for the CDR3 is TGCGCCAGCAGCCCAGGACTAGCGGGAGGCGTTGGCAATGAGCAGTTCTTC.

The chain combines TRBV7-9 with TRBJ2-3; TRBD2 matches at 8 bases. The germline CDR1 and CDR2 sequences are SEHNR and FQNEAQ (reference sequence). Unmatched junction bases numbered 10, after V lost 7 bases and J lost 4 bases. The CDR3 loop spans 15 amino acids. The CDR3 DNA is TGTGCCAGCAACTCCGCGGGGGGCCTAGCAGATACGCAGTATTTT. This encodes CASNSAGGLADTQYF.

This clone was counted only a few times. V is TRBV5-6 and J is TRBJ1-5, with D perhaps TRBD1 (6 bases). The germline V and J ends were trimmed by 0 bases and 0 bases, with 13 bases remaining between them. The CDR3 length is 17 residues. Germline lookup yields CDR1 SGHDT and CDR2 YYEEEE. CDR3: CASSLATDSYSNQPQHF. CDR3 bases: TGTGCCAGCAGCTTGGCCACGGACAGCTATAGCAATCAGCCCCAGCATTTT.

The rearrangement links TRBV7-6 to TRBJ2-1; D is unresolved. Germline loops: CDR1 SGHVS, CDR2 FNYEAQ. V was shortened by 1 base and J by 10 bases, with 14 bases between the two germline ends. The CDR3 loop spans 14 amino acids. The CDR3 protein is CASSLVIQDTEQFF. In DNA form, the CDR3 reads TGTGCCAGCAGCTTAGTGATTCAAGACACAGAGCAGTTCTTC.

This chain uses TRBV7-9 with TRBJ1-5; 8 positions agree with TRBD1. The CDR3 is 14 residues long. CDR1 and CDR2 from the germline V gene are SEHNR and FQNEAQ (reference sequence). V shed 5 bases and J 9 bases; nucleotides not matched to a gene: 9. CDR3 protein: CASSRTGSNGPQHF. CDR3 coding DNA: TGTGCCAGCAGCCGGACAGGGTCCAACGGGCCCCAGCATTTT. Drawing the rest from reference TRBV7-9 and TRBJ1-5, the complete variable domain is DTGVSQNPRHKITKRGQNVTFRCDPISEHNRLYWYRQTLGQGPEFLTYFQNEAQLEKSRLLSDRFSAERPKGSFSTLEIQRTEQGDSAMYLCASSRTGSNGPQHFGDGTRLSIL.

The rearrangement uses TRBV5-4 and TRBJ2-5; TRBD1 aligns across 7 bases. Losses at the gene ends were 0 bases for V and 5 bases for J; bases not matched to a gene: 7. The CDR3 contains 15 residues. Germline V gives CDR1 SGHNT, CDR2 YYREEE (reference sequence). The CDR3 here is CASSLDRGHPETQYF. CDR3 nucleotide sequence: TGTGCCAGCAGCTTGGACAGGGGTCACCCGGAGACCCAGTACTTC.

V gene TRBV5-1 combines with J gene TRBJ2-3; D call uncertain. V lost 4 bases and J 3 bases, leaving 21 bases between the germline ends. The CDR3 is 17 residues long. Germline CDR1 reads SGHRS; CDR2 reads YFSETQ. The CDR3 DNA reads as TGCGCCAGCAGCACACACCTTACCTTTTTGGCTACAGATACGCAGTATTTT. Translation: CASSTHLTFLATDTQYF.

The rearrangement uses TRBV7-2 and TRBJ2-3; D ambiguous. CDR1 and CDR2 from the germline V gene are SGHTA and FQGNSA. Trimming took 3 bases from V and 4 from J, leaving 8 bases between them. This CDR3 contains 13 residues. The CDR3 is CASSFSQADTQYF. CDR3 DNA sequence: TGTGCCAGCAGCTTTTCGCAGGCAGATACGCAGTATTTT.

The rearrangement joins TRBV11-2 to TRBJ2-7; possible D gene TRBD1, 6 bases. V shed 5 bases and J shed 3 bases, with 26 bases lying between them. The CDR3 has 18 residues. Germline V gene sequence: CDR1 SGHAT, CDR2 FQNNGV. The CDR3 sequence is CASSRSFNQGKSDYEQYF. CDR3 nucleotides: TGTGCCAGCAGCCGCTCCTTTAATCAGGGGAAGAGCGACTACGAGCAGTACTTC.

The chain employs TRBV6-1 and TRBJ2-1; 13 bases are shared with TRBD2. Germline trimming cut 6 bases from V and 10 bases from J; bases unmatched to any gene: 9. This CDR3 has 15 amino acids. In germline, CDR1 is MNHNS, CDR2 SASEGT. The CDR3 coding sequence is TGTGCCAGCAGCCCGTGGACTAGCGGGAGCCACGAGCAGTTCTTC. Its translation: CASSPWTSGSHEQFF.

The chain employs TRBV4-1 and TRBJ2-6, with D unresolved. In germline, CDR1 is MGHRA, CDR2 YSYEKL. The CDR3 length is 16 residues. Trimming took off 1 base at V and 4 bases at J, with 11 bases between the two ends. The CDR3 nucleotides read TGCGCCAGCAGCCAAGGGCAGACGCTCGGGGCCAACGTCCTGACTTTC. It yields the protein CASSQGQTLGANVLTF.

This clone showed up just a few times. Written as DNA, the CDR3 is TGCGCCAGCAGCTTGGTGCTAGCGGGAGGAGGGAATGAGCAGTTCTTC. It encodes CASSLVLAGGGNEQFF. The V gene is TRBV5-1, the J gene TRBJ2-1; TRBD2 agrees at 11 bases. This CDR3 comprises 16 residues. V was pared by 0 bases and J by 7 bases, with 6 bases of the junction left unmatched. The germline gives CDR1 SGHRS, CDR2 YFSETQ. Full variable domain (rest looked up from reference TRBV5-1 and TRBJ2-1): KAGVTQTPRYLIKTRGQQVTLSCSPISGHRSVSWYQQTPGQGLQFLFEYFSETQRNKGNFPGRFSGRQFSNSRSEMNVSTLELGDSALYLCASSLVLAGGGNEQFFGPGTRLTVL.

The genes are TRBV5-1 and TRBJ1-1, with D unclear. The CDR3 loop spans 12 amino acids. Trimming stripped 0 bases from V and 3 bases from J, with 3 bases between. The germline gives CDR1 SGHRS, CDR2 YFSETQ. The CDR3 protein is CASSLVDTEAFF. In DNA, the CDR3 is TGCGCCAGCAGCTTGGTCGACACTGAAGCTTTCTTT.

This rearrangement joins TRBV9 to TRBJ2-1, with 8 bases identical to TRBD2. Germline CDR1 and CDR2: SGDLS and YYNGEE. The CDR3 runs 16 residues. V dropped 3 bases and J dropped 8; count of bases not matched to a gene: 13. The CDR3 DNA is TGTGCCAGCAGCGCCCCTACCGGGGGGGCCTCCGATGAGCAGTTCTTC. It yields the protein CASSAPTGGASDEQFF.

The chain couples TRBV6-1 to TRBJ2-3; 14 bases are shared with TRBD2. Germline V gene lookup returns CDR1 MNHNS and CDR2 SASEGT. This CDR3 contains 17 residues. J was trimmed by 5 bases and V by 3 bases; bases with no gene match: 7. This CDR3 reads CASSEVTSGRGKDTQYF. CDR3 nucleotide sequence: TGTGCCAGCAGTGAGGTGACTAGCGGGAGGGGCAAAGATACGCAGTATTTT.

CDR3 region: CAWGTGDGYTF. The CDR3 bases are TGTGCCTGGGGGACAGGGGATGGCTACACCTTC. This rearrangement joins TRBV30 to TRBJ1-2, with TRBD1 matching over 10 bases. The V and J ends lost 5 bases and 6 bases, in that order; junction bases with no gene match: 0. The CDR3 spans 11 residues. CDR1 and CDR2 (germline): GTSNPN, SVGIG (reference sequence).

This chain connects TRBV27 to TRBJ1-1, with a possible D match to TRBD1 (5 bases). The CDR3 is 13 amino acids. Germline lookup yields CDR1 MNHEY and CDR2 SMNVEV (reference sequence). V was shortened by 5 bases and J by 3 bases, with 10 bases between the two germline ends. In DNA, the CDR3 is TGTGCCAGCAGTCAACCGGGGGACACTGAAGCTTTCTTT. Its protein is CASSQPGDTEAFF.